The text below deals with one TCR beta chain. This record belongs to a study of T cells in tumors after PD-1 blockade. Libraries were prepared by immunoSEQ multiplex PCR; TCRdb keeps only in-frame clonotypes and omits some of them. The sample includes roughly 14,000 clones, about 82% of them seen just once. The germline V gene has CDR1 SGDLS and CDR2 YYNGEE. Trimming took off 4 bases at V and 2 bases at J, with 17 bases between the two ends. This CDR3 spans 16 amino acids. The sequencing here drew on PBMCs, taken after anti-PD-1 treatment. This receptor was identified in a human donor with basal cell carcinoma. The chain has TRBV9 and TRBJ2-3, with D perhaps TRBD2 (5 bases). In DNA form, the CDR3 reads TGTGCCAGCAGCTCCCTCGGACTGTCTAACACAGATACGCAGTATTTT. It translates to CASSSLGLSNTDTQYF.